Following are 30 T cell receptor beta chains from one sample sequenced in a study of cytomegalovirus exposure and HLA in healthy donors. In the PCR, 60 Vbeta and 13 Jbeta primers were used. Sequencing was performed with immunoSEQ multiplex PCR; in TCRdb, only in-frame clones are kept and a portion is missing. The sample records 150,000 or so clones, 74% being singletons. Sequences were obtained from PBMCs. The receptors originated from a man aged 18 to 29 in good health and CMV-seropositive.

The rearrangement joins TRBV7-8 to TRBJ2-1, with a weak D call TRBD1 (5 bases). Trimming left V 2 bases short and J 6 bases short, with 17 bases between. The CDR3 is 16 residues long. Germline assignment: CDR1 SGHVS and CDR2 FQNEAQ. CDR3 nucleotide sequence: TGTGCCAGCAGCTTATTCAGGGTCCCGTCTGGCAATGAGCAGTTCTTC. Its translation is CASSLFRVPSGNEQFF.

The V gene is TRBV6-1, the J gene TRBJ1-5; D uncertain. This CDR3 is 15 amino acids long. The germline CDR1 and CDR2 sequences are MNHNS and SASEGT. V was cut by 9 bases and J by 1 base, with 16 bases left in between. CDR3 DNA sequence: TGTGCCAGTAGAACGGGATTTGGAAGCAATCAGCCCCAGCATTTT. Its protein is CASRTGFGSNQPQHF.

This chain links TRBV10-3 with TRBJ2-1; 10 nucleotides line up with TRBD2. CDR1 and CDR2 (germline): ENHRY, SYGVKD. With 3 bases clipped from V and 2 bases from J, the junction kept 4 bases outside the gene matches. CDR3 length: 16 amino acids. Written as DNA, the CDR3 is TGTGCCATCAGTGAATCTAGCGGGAGAACCTACAATGAGCAGTTCTTC. Amino acids: CAISESSGRTYNEQFF.

The rearrangement links TRBV6-5 to TRBJ2-2, with no clear D. The CDR3 runs to 13 residues. The germline V gene has CDR1 MNHEY and CDR2 SVGAGI. V lost 9 bases, J lost 4 bases, and 12 bases lay in between. CDR3 loop: CASISSGTGELFF. For the CDR3, the DNA is TGTGCCAGTATTTCATCCGGCACCGGGGAGCTGTTTTTT.

The chain uses TRBV29-1 and TRBJ2-2, with 8 bases identical to TRBD1. The germline gives CDR1 SQVTM, CDR2 ANQGSEA. CDR3 size: 15 residues. V dropped 3 bases and J dropped 0; count of bases not matched to a gene: 3. CDR3 in amino acids: CSVDPGGANTGELFF. CDR3 sequence (DNA): TGCAGCGTTGACCCAGGGGGCGCGAACACCGGGGAGCTGTTTTTT.

The chain combines TRBV4-1 with TRBJ1-2; 8 positions agree with TRBD1. With 6 bases clipped from V and 7 bases from J, the junction kept 19 bases outside the gene matches. Germline V gene lookup returns CDR1 MGHRA and CDR2 YSYEKL. This CDR3 region has 17 residues. The CDR3 spells CASRQPLGGDRGSGYTF. Here the CDR3 DNA reads TGCGCCAGCAGGCAACCTTTGGGAGGAGACAGGGGAAGTGGCTACACCTTC.

The genes are TRBV18 and TRBJ2-3; 9 bases agree with TRBD2. V was pared by 3 bases and J by 6 bases, with 7 bases of the junction left unmatched. Per the germline V gene, CDR1 is KGHSH and CDR2 is LQKENI. The CDR3 totals 15 residues. The CDR3 protein is CASSPTLAGGDTQYF. In nucleotides, the CDR3 is TGTGCCAGCTCACCTACACTAGCGGGTGGGGATACGCAGTATTTT.

The chain joins TRBV2 to TRBJ2-3, with 7 bases fitting TRBD2. Germline V gene sequence: CDR1 SNHLY, CDR2 FYNNEI. CDR3 length: 11 amino acids. V dropped 10 bases and J dropped 10; count of bases not matched to a gene: 8. The CDR3 protein is CATSREVAQYF. The CDR3 DNA sequence: TGTGCCACCTCCCGGGAGGTTGCGCAGTATTTT.

This chain links TRBV4-1 with TRBJ2-3; tentatively, D is TRBD1 (6 bases). The ends were cut back, 3 bases at V and 2 bases at J, with 18 bases in the middle. Germline values: CDR1 MGHRA, CDR2 YSYEKL. The CDR3 length is 17 residues. The CDR3, as DNA: TGCGCCAGCAGCCAGCGGCCACAGGGTATCCCCACAGATACGCAGTATTTT. Protein sequence: CASSQRPQGIPTDTQYF.

This CDR3 is CASSLSISTEAFF. CDR3 bases: TGTGCCAGCAGTTTATCCATTAGCACTGAAGCTTTCTTT. The gene calls are TRBV27 and TRBJ1-1; no definite D call. Deletions cut 0 bases from V and 4 bases from J, with 6 bases between. The CDR3 totals 13 residues. Germline CDR1 and CDR2: MNHEY and SMNVEV (reference sequence).

J is TRBJ2-7 and V is TRBV27, with 8 bases aligning to TRBD1. The V gene's germline CDR1 is MNHEY and CDR2 SMNVEV (reference sequence). Trimming at V came to 3 bases and at J to 3 bases, leaving 4 bases not matched to a gene. The CDR3 sequence is 14 residues long. For the CDR3, the DNA is TGTGCCAGCAGTTTTGGTACAGGGGGCTACGAGCAGTACTTC. It encodes CASSFGTGGYEQYF.

DNA of the CDR3: TGTGCCAGCAGCGTAGATCCGGGGTTTGAGCAGTTCTTC. Translating it yields CASSVDPGFEQFF. The gene calls are TRBV9 and TRBJ2-1; perhaps TRBD2 as D (5 bases). This CDR3 contains 13 residues. Per germline, CDR1 SGDLS and CDR2 YYNGEE. Trimming stripped 0 bases from V and 9 bases from J, with 10 bases between.

The CDR3 is CASSPRTGVTDTQYF. The CDR3 nucleotides read TGTGCCAGCTCACCAAGGACAGGGGTCACAGATACGCAGTATTTT. V gene TRBV18 combines with J gene TRBJ2-3, with 9 bases aligning to TRBD1. The CDR3 extends over 15 amino acids. V lost 2 bases to trimming and J lost 2 bases; unmatched junction nucleotides: 2. Germline V gene lookup returns CDR1 KGHSH and CDR2 LQKENI. The whole variable domain, filled in from reference TRBV18 and TRBJ2-3, reads NAGVMQNPRHLVRRRGQEARLRCSPMKGHSHVYWYRQLPEEGLKFMVYLQKENIIDESGMPKERFSAEFPKEGPSILRIQQVVRGDSAAYFCASSPRTGVTDTQYFGPGTRLTVL.

The chain joins TRBV5-1 to TRBJ2-5; 7 bases match TRBD1. The end of the DNA fits TRBJ2-7 better, so the J call may be wrong. The V gene's germline CDR1 is SGHRS and CDR2 YFSETQ. The CDR3 has 15 residues. In DNA, the CDR3 is TGCGCCAGCAGCTTGGGGGACAGAGACTCCTACGAGCAGTACTTC. Its protein product is CASSLGDRDSYEQYF.

The V call is TRBV9, the J call TRBJ2-2; 13 nucleotides align to TRBD2. Unmatched junction bases numbered 2, after V lost 3 bases and J lost 6 bases. CDR3 length: 15 amino acids. Germline V lookup: CDR1 SGDLS, CDR2 YYNGEE. The CDR3 loop reads CASSGTSGRAGELFF. The CDR3 bases are TGTGCCAGCAGCGGCACTAGCGGGAGGGCCGGGGAGCTGTTTTTT.

This clone was picked up a small number of times. This chain joins TRBV5-6 and TRBJ1-1, with 12 bases lining up with TRBD1. This CDR3 is built from 15 residues. From germline, CDR1 is SGHDT and CDR2 YYEEEE. The trim removed 1 base at V and 6 bases at J, leaving 4 bases unmatched. CDR3 loop: CASSLRDRGHSEAFF. The CDR3, as DNA: TGTGCCAGCAGCTTGAGGGACAGGGGGCATTCTGAAGCTTTCTTT. Using reference TRBV5-6 and TRBJ1-1 for the parts outside the CDR3, the full variable domain is DAGVTQSPTHLIKTRGQQVTLRCSPKSGHDTVSWYQQALGQGPQFIFQYYEEEERQRGNFPDRFSGHQFPNYSSELNVNALLLGDSALYLCASSLRDRGHSEAFFGQGTRLTVV.

This clone was seen more than once but under ten times. The same CDR3 is also encoded by other DNA sequences in this sample. V is TRBV9 and J is TRBJ2-5, with TRBD2 matching 7 bases. Germline CDR1 reads SGDLS; CDR2 reads YYNGEE. The CDR3 covers 15 residues. After removal of 5 bases from V and 5 bases from J, the junction contained 12 bases not matched to a gene. The DNA of the CDR3 is TGTGCCAGCAGTAGCAGTGGCGGGAGAGGGGAGACCCAGTACTTC. It encodes CASSSSGGRGETQYF.

This clone has just a few counts. This chain connects TRBV6-5 to TRBJ1-5; a possible D gene is TRBD1 (5 bases). V lost 10 bases and J lost 6, with 16 bases in between. The germline CDR1 and CDR2 sequences are MNHEY and SVGAGI. This CDR3 region has 13 residues. In DNA form, the CDR3 reads TGTGCCACCAGCACAGGTGTTAGTCAGCCCCAGCATTTT. It yields the protein CATSTGVSQPQHF.

This CDR3 reads CASSLLTSTGSPLHF. DNA for the CDR3: TGTGCCAGCAGCTTACTTACGTCCACGGGTTCACCCCTCCACTTT. This chain joins TRBV7-2 and TRBJ1-6; D ambiguous. The CDR3 runs 15 residues. Germline V gene data show CDR1 as SGHTA and CDR2 as FQGNSA. V lost 2 bases, J lost 9 bases, and 14 bases lay in between. Full variable domain (missing parts from reference TRBV7-2 and TRBJ1-6): GAGVSQSPSNKVTEKGKDVELRCDPISGHTALYWYRQSLGQGLEFLIYFQGNSAPDKSGLPSDRFSAERTGGSVSTLTIQRTQQEDSAVYLCASSLLTSTGSPLHFGNGTRLTVT.

The chain is built from TRBV2 and TRBJ1-2; D ambiguous. Trimming removed 2 bases at V and 8 bases at J, with 12 bases between. The CDR3 totals 13 residues. Germline CDR1 SNHLY, CDR2 FYNNEI. CDR3 bases: TGTGCCAGCAGTGAAAACGGAGGTCGAGGCTACACCTTC. Translation: CASSENGGRGYTF.

The rearrangement uses TRBV25-1 and TRBJ2-5; perhaps TRBD2 as D (6 bases). Germline CDR1 reads MGHDK; CDR2 reads SYGVNS. CDR3 size: 14 residues. V was shortened by 8 bases and J by 4 bases, with 17 bases between the two germline ends. The CDR3 reads CASQYAGWAETQYF. DNA for the CDR3: TGTGCCAGCCAGTACGCGGGATGGGCAGAGACCCAGTACTTC.

This clone appeared a few times. Relative to the germline gene, one junction end is altered; a read error may explain this. J is TRBJ2-1 and V is TRBV7-7; 11 bases agree with TRBD2. The CDR3 spans 15 residues. CDR1 SSHAT and CDR2 FNYEAQ come from the germline V gene (reference sequence). Here the CDR3 reads CASSWGLADYNEQFF. The DNA for the CDR3 is TGTGCTAGCAGCTGGGGACTAGCGGACTACAATGAGCAGTTCTTC.

This rearrangement joins TRBV27 to TRBJ2-7, with 9 bases fitting TRBD2. The CDR3 is 13 residues long. Germline-derived CDR1 and CDR2 are MNHEY and SMNVEV (reference sequence). J was trimmed by 4 bases and V by 6 bases; bases with no gene match: 4. CDR3 amino acids: CASRHSGGYEQYF. The CDR3 coding sequence is TGTGCCAGCAGACATAGCGGGGGATACGAGCAGTACTTC.

This clone appeared a single time. The V call is TRBV6-1, the J call TRBJ2-2; TRBD1 aligns across 8 bases. This CDR3 region has 16 residues. Germline values: CDR1 MNHNS, CDR2 SASEGT. With 4 bases clipped from V and 1 base from J, the junction kept 5 bases outside the gene matches. The DNA of the CDR3 is TGTGCCAGCAGTGGACTACAGGGGGGGAACACCGGGGAGCTGTTTTTT. It yields the protein CASSGLQGGNTGELFF.

J is TRBJ1-6 and V is TRBV19; unclear D gene. Trimming took off 8 bases at V and 0 bases at J, with 8 bases between the two ends. The CDR3 loop spans 14 amino acids. Looked up from germline, CDR1 is LNHDA and CDR2 is SQIVND (reference sequence). Written as DNA, the CDR3 is TGTGCCAGTCTCGGGAGCTCCTATAATTCACCCCTCCACTTT. Amino acid sequence: CASLGSSYNSPLHF.

The chain uses TRBV28 and TRBJ1-2; 7 positions match TRBD1. Trimming took 6 bases from V and 8 from J; bases not matched to a gene: 9. The CDR3 spans 13 residues. CDR1 is MDHEN, CDR2 SYDVKM, per germline. This chain's CDR3 is CASRTTGVGGYTF. For the CDR3, the DNA is TGTGCCAGCAGAACTACAGGGGTTGGCGGCTACACCTTC.

The chain is built from TRBV6-5 and TRBJ2-7; 7 nucleotides agree with TRBD1. CDR1 is MNHEY, CDR2 SVGAGI, per germline. This CDR3 has 15 amino acids. V shed 4 bases, J shed 0 bases, and the junction held 6 bases outside the gene matches. CDR3 in amino acids: CASSLSGQSSYEQYF. Here the CDR3 DNA reads TGTGCCAGCAGTTTATCGGGACAGAGCTCCTACGAGCAGTACTTC.

The chain recombines TRBV28 with TRBJ2-7, with D perhaps TRBD2 (5 bases). V was trimmed by 2 bases and J by 1 base, leaving 9 bases between them. The length of the CDR3 is 14 residues. Germline V gene data show CDR1 as MDHEN and CDR2 as SYDVKM. The CDR3 bases are TGTGCCAGCAGTTTACCCCGGAGGTCCTACGAGCAGTACTTC. Encoded protein: CASSLPRRSYEQYF. The full variable domain, in which reference TRBV28 and TRBJ2-7 provide the parts outside the CDR3, is DVKVTQSSRYLVKRTGEKVFLECVQDMDHENMFWYRQDPGLGLRLIYFSYDVKMKEKGDIPEGYSVSREKKERFSLILESASTNQTSMYLCASSLPRRSYEQYFGPGTRLTVT.

The chain recombines TRBV4-1 with TRBJ1-6; TRBD1 might be the D (6 bases). This CDR3 is 13 amino acids long. V lost 4 bases, J lost 10 bases, and 11 bases lay in between. CDR1 is MGHRA, CDR2 YSYEKL, per germline. The CDR3 protein is CASSPDRYSPLHF. CDR3 bases: TGCGCCAGCAGCCCTGACAGGTACTCACCCCTCCACTTT.

The V gene is TRBV6-6, the J gene TRBJ1-4; perhaps TRBD1 as D (5 bases). V was trimmed by 7 bases and J by 6 bases, leaving 15 bases between them. Germline assignment: CDR1 MNHNY and CDR2 SVGAGI (reference sequence). This CDR3 has 14 residues. The DNA of the CDR3 is TGTGCCAGCACAGAGGGGTGGGGGGATGAAAAACTGTTTTTT. Translated, it gives CASTEGWGDEKLFF.